What follows are 21 T cell receptor beta chains derived from one specimen sequenced in a study of OX40 agonist ivuxolimab in advanced cancers. TCRdb's copy holds only in-frame clones and misses some; the assay was immunoSEQ multiplex PCR. The table lists tens of thousands of clones, around four fifths of them singletons. The specimen was CD4+ or CD8+ T cells sorted from blood, collected in a trial of the OX40 agonist ivuxolimab. These receptors all come from an adult with an advanced solid tumor such as melanoma, head and neck, liver or kidney cancer.

The chain carries TRBV7-2 and TRBJ2-5, with TRBD2 matching over 8 bases. Germline values: CDR1 SGHTA, CDR2 FQGNSA. CDR3 length equals 13 residues. V trimming: 9 bases; J trimming: 5 bases; junction bases outside the gene matches: 8. CDR3 sequence reads: CASDPGGVETQYF. CDR3 nucleotides: TGTGCCAGTGATCCCGGGGGGGTTGAGACCCAGTACTTC.

The chain is built from TRBV5-1 and TRBJ1-4, with a tentative D call TRBD1 (6 bases). V was trimmed by 4 bases and J by 7 bases, leaving 14 bases between them. The CDR3 has 14 residues. Germline V gene lookup returns CDR1 SGHRS and CDR2 YFSETQ. The CDR3 sequence: CASSVDRNFEKLFF. The CDR3 nucleotides read TGCGCCAGCAGCGTCGACAGGAACTTTGAAAAACTGTTTTTT. Combining the CDR3 with reference TRBV5-1 and TRBJ1-4 gives the whole variable domain KAGVTQTPRYLIKTRGQQVTLSCSPISGHRSVSWYQQTPGQGLQFLFEYFSETQRNKGNFPGRFSGRQFSNSRSEMNVSTLELGDSALYLCASSVDRNFEKLFFGSGTQLSVL.

The J gene is TRBJ1-3, the V gene TRBV30, with TRBD1 as a possible D gene (5 bases). This CDR3 has 13 amino acids. CDR1 and CDR2 from the germline V gene are GTSNPN and SVGIG (reference sequence). Between the trimmed V and J ends, which lost 3 bases and 7 bases, there was a span of 13 bases. The CDR3 nucleotides are TGTGCCTGGAGCCTACAGGTCGGGAACACCATATATTTT. It yields the protein CAWSLQVGNTIYF.

The V and J genes are TRBV28 and TRBJ2-3; possibly TRBD1 or TRBD2 for D (6 bases each). Per germline, CDR1 MDHEN and CDR2 SYDVKM. V dropped 8 bases and J dropped 0 bases, with 12 bases sitting between them. The CDR3 is made up of 14 amino acids. As DNA, the CDR3 is TGTGCCAGCGGGGGCAGCGGGAGCACAGATACGCAGTATTTT. Translating it yields CASGGSGSTDTQYF. Full variable domain (rest looked up from reference TRBV28 and TRBJ2-3): DVKVTQSSRYLVKRTGEKVFLECVQDMDHENMFWYRQDPGLGLRLIYFSYDVKMKEKGDIPEGYSVSREKKERFSLILESASTNQTSMYLCASGGSGSTDTQYFGPGTRLTVL.

Written as DNA, the CDR3 is TGTGCCAGCAGCACAAGTGGAAACACCATATATTTT. This sequence encodes CASSTSGNTIYF. The J gene is TRBJ1-3, the V gene TRBV7-6, with D unresolved. Germline V CDR1 and CDR2: SGHVS, FNYEAQ. V shed 5 bases and J shed 3 bases, with 5 bases lying between them. The CDR3 spans 12 residues.

DNA of the CDR3: TGCAGCGTTACCCCGGGACTAGCGGGGAGCACAGATACGCAGTATTTT. Its protein product is CSVTPGLAGSTDTQYF. V gene TRBV29-1 combines with J gene TRBJ2-3; 13 positions agree with TRBD2. CDR3 length: 16 residues. CDR1 SQVTM and CDR2 ANQGSEA come from the germline V gene. Trimming removed 5 bases from V and 0 bases from J; junction bases left unmatched: 5.

CDR3 nucleotide sequence: TGTGCCAGTAGTCCTACAGCTTACTCTGGAAACACCATATATTTT. Translating it yields CASSPTAYSGNTIYF. The V gene is TRBV19, the J gene TRBJ1-3; D is unclear. This CDR3 spans 15 amino acids. Per germline, CDR1 LNHDA and CDR2 SQIVND (reference sequence). Trimming removed 5 bases at V and 0 bases at J, with 11 bases between. Supplemented by reference TRBV19 and TRBJ1-3, the full variable domain reads DGGITQSPKYLFRKEGQNVTLSCEQNLNHDAMYWYRQDPGQGLRLIYYSQIVNDFQKGDIAEGYSVSREKKESFPLTVTSAQKNPTAFYLCASSPTAYSGNTIYFGEGSWLTVV.

The V call is TRBV6-6, the J call TRBJ2-7; possibly TRBD1 or TRBD2 for D (5 bases each). In germline, CDR1 is MNHNY, CDR2 SVGAGI (reference sequence). The CDR3 loop spans 13 amino acids. The ends were cut back, 7 bases at V and 7 bases at J, with 17 bases in the middle. CDR3 nucleotide sequence: TGTGCCAGCACTCAAGACAGTCGAGGGGAGCAGTACGTC. Its protein product is CASTQDSRGEQYV.

The chain uses TRBV25-1 and TRBJ2-5; a possible D gene is TRBD2 (7 bases). Germline V CDR1 and CDR2: MGHDK, SYGVNS. The CDR3 totals 16 residues. The V end lost 2 bases, the J end lost 5 bases, and 18 bases lay between the germline ends. The CDR3 DNA reads as TGTGCCAGCAGTGAAGGCGTCACGGGGGGCTGGGAGACCCAGTACTTC. This translates into CASSEGVTGGWETQYF.

This clone showed up just once. This chain connects TRBV4-2 to TRBJ2-7; D remains unclear. V was trimmed by 0 bases and J by 1 base, leaving 7 bases between them. Germline loops: CDR1 LGHNA, CDR2 YNFKEQ. The CDR3 is made up of 14 amino acids. In DNA form, the CDR3 reads TGTGCCAGCAGCCAAGAGGCACGGTCCTACGAGCAGTACTTC. Translated: CASSQEARSYEQYF.

The chain has TRBV7-2 and TRBJ1-1, with TRBD1 matching over 7 bases. Germline V gene data show CDR1 as SGHTA and CDR2 as FQGNSA. The CDR3 is made up of 12 amino acids. V was clipped by 2 bases and J by 10 bases; unmatched bases: 4. CDR3 loop: CASSLLRGGAFF. CDR3 DNA: TGTGCCAGCAGCTTACTCAGGGGGGGAGCTTTCTTT. Full variable domain (missing parts from reference TRBV7-2 and TRBJ1-1): GAGVSQSPSNKVTEKGKDVELRCDPISGHTALYWYRQSLGQGLEFLIYFQGNSAPDKSGLPSDRFSAERTGGSVSTLTIQRTQQEDSAVYLCASSLLRGGAFFGQGTRLTVV.

The chain carries TRBV7-2 and TRBJ2-5, with D perhaps given as TRBD1 or TRBD2 (5 bases each). CDR1 and CDR2 (germline): SGHTA, FQGNSA. The germline V and J ends were trimmed by 5 bases and 5 bases, with 15 bases remaining between them. CDR3 length: 14 amino acids. CDR3 sequence: CASSPTGLSETQYF. The CDR3 coding sequence is TGTGCCAGCAGCCCTACAGGACTGTCGGAGACCCAGTACTTC.

The V and J genes are TRBV7-2 and TRBJ1-1, with D unresolved. Germline lookup yields CDR1 SGHTA and CDR2 FQGNSA. Between the trimmed V and J ends, which lost 7 bases and 2 bases, there was a span of 5 bases. This CDR3 spans 11 amino acids. This CDR3 reads CASTRNTEAFF. The CDR3 coding sequence is TGTGCCAGCACACGAAACACTGAAGCTTTCTTT. The complete variable domain, with remaining parts taken from reference TRBV7-2 and TRBJ1-1, reads GAGVSQSPSNKVTEKGKDVELRCDPISGHTALYWYRQSLGQGLEFLIYFQGNSAPDKSGLPSDRFSAERTGGSVSTLTIQRTQQEDSAVYLCASTRNTEAFFGQGTRLTVV.

The chain combines TRBV28 with TRBJ1-4, with D maybe TRBD1 (6 bases). Germline CDR1 MDHEN, CDR2 SYDVKM. The CDR3 totals 14 residues. V was pared by 7 bases and J by 4 bases, with 13 bases between. In DNA, the CDR3 is TGTGCCAGCACCAAAGGAGGGGGTAATGAAAAACTGTTTTTT. Translation gives CASTKGGGNEKLFF.

The V gene is TRBV4-3, the J gene TRBJ1-2; D is perhaps TRBD1 (6 bases). The length of the CDR3 is 18 residues. V was cut by 4 bases and J by 6 bases, with 27 bases left in between. Germline V gives CDR1 LGHNA, CDR2 YSLEER. CDR3 sequence: CASSRKIPTGTNVDGYTF. As DNA, the CDR3 is TGCGCCAGCAGCCGAAAGATTCCAACCGGGACAAACGTCGATGGCTACACCTTC.

This clone showed up just once. This rearrangement joins TRBV2 to TRBJ2-5, with D perhaps TRBD1 or TRBD2 (5 bases each). Germline V lookup: CDR1 SNHLY, CDR2 FYNNEI. The germline V and J ends were trimmed by 3 bases and 4 bases, with 6 bases remaining between them. The CDR3 is made up of 12 amino acids. Written as DNA, the CDR3 is TGTGCCAGCAGTGATGGGGGAGAGACCCAGTACTTC. This encodes CASSDGGETQYF. Full variable domain (rest looked up from reference TRBV2 and TRBJ2-5): EPEVTQTPSHQVTQMGQEVILRCVPISNHLYFYWYRQILGQKVEFLVSFYNNEISEKSEIFDDQFSVERPDGSNFTLKIRSTKLEDSAMYFCASSDGGETQYFGPGTRLLVL.

The chain's CDR3 is CASSLDSYNEQFF. CDR3 nucleotides: TGCGCCAGCAGCCTGGACAGTTACAATGAGCAGTTCTTC. The J gene is TRBJ2-1, the V gene TRBV5-1; maybe TRBD1 (6 bases). CDR1 SGHRS and CDR2 YFSETQ come from the germline V gene. The V gene lost 4 bases and the J gene lost 4 bases, with 9 bases spanning the gap. The CDR3 loop spans 13 amino acids.

V is TRBV11-2 and J is TRBJ2-7; perhaps D is TRBD1 or TRBD2 (5 bases each). V was shortened by 2 bases and J by 1 base, with 12 bases between the two germline ends. This CDR3 has 15 residues. Germline CDR1 and CDR2: SGHAT and FQNNGV. CDR3 bases: TGTGCCAGCAGCTTAACCGGGGACGGTTCCTACGAGCAGTACTTC. This translates into CASSLTGDGSYEQYF.

The chain combines TRBV28 with TRBJ1-5; 10 bases map to TRBD1. The CDR3 length is 15 residues. Trimming at V came to 5 bases and at J to 6 bases, leaving 7 bases not matched to a gene. The germline gives CDR1 MDHEN, CDR2 SYDVKM. In DNA, the CDR3 is TGTGCCAGCAGTAAGGTGACAGGGGGCATTCAGCCCCAGCATTTT. Encoded protein: CASSKVTGGIQPQHF. The full variable domain, completed using reference TRBV28 and TRBJ1-5, is DVKVTQSSRYLVKRTGEKVFLECVQDMDHENMFWYRQDPGLGLRLIYFSYDVKMKEKGDIPEGYSVSREKKERFSLILESASTNQTSMYLCASSKVTGGIQPQHFGDGTRLSIL.

This clone appeared once. The chain links TRBV28 to TRBJ2-7; 10 bases agree with TRBD2. The CDR3 runs to 14 residues. Germline V CDR1 and CDR2: MDHEN, SYDVKM. With V trimmed by 3 bases and J by 3 bases, 2 bases remained unmatched. The CDR3 DNA reads as TGTGCCAGCAGTTTTAGCGGGGGGAGCTACGAGCAGTACTTC. Its protein is CASSFSGGSYEQYF.

This sequence joins TRBV2 and TRBJ1-6; 7 nucleotides match TRBD1. The junction had 7 bases not matched to a gene; V was cut back by 3 bases and J by 8 bases. The CDR3 is 15 residues long. The germline gives CDR1 SNHLY, CDR2 FYNNEI. The CDR3 nucleotides are TGTGCCAGCAGTGAGGCAGGGGGTTGGGATTCACCCCTCCACTTT. It is translated as CASSEAGGWDSPLHF.